Many counts were recorded for the clone carrying this TCR beta chain. What it binds is unknown. The CDR3 consists of 13 residues. Germline CDR1 is DFQATT and CDR2 is SNEGSKA (reference sequence). V lost 3 bases and J lost 0, with 6 bases in between. Sequencing libraries for TCR beta were prepared with iRepertoire HTBI primers and Arm-PCR of CDR3 regions. TCRdb re-called the multiplex PCR reads through MiXCR, storing one row per CDR3 protein. This table has roughly 500,000 distinct CDR3 sequences, 22% appearing once. Time point described: persistent/refractory GD, antithyroid drugs over 5 years with positive TRAb. Researchers made the TCR library from RNA that was extracted from PBMCs. Recruitment took place at an endocrinology department in Xi'an, China. The data stem from a study of regulatory T cells in long-lasting Graves disease. Notes on the study in general: Limited sample numbers may have lowered accuracy. Persistent cases favored TRBV28, TRBJ1-2 and TRBJ2-5. Those with persistent Graves' had less TCR diversity than newly diagnosed patients.

V and J are TRBV20-1 and TRBJ1-5; D gene unclear. The material sequenced was peripheral blood mononuclear cells (PBMCs), taken when the disease was refractory, from a patient treated with antithyroid drugs. This sequence originates from a female donor with Graves disease. The DNA for the CDR3 is TGCAGTGCTAGTTTGGCTAGCAATCAGCCCCAGCATTTT. Amino acid sequence: CSASLASNQPQHF.